This T cell receptor beta chain was captured by sequencing in a study of CD8+ T cells in alopecia areata. This CDR3 spans 14 amino acids. V lost 6 bases and J 1 base, leaving 10 bases between the germline ends. Germline loops: CDR1 LNHDA, CDR2 SQIVND (reference sequence). Extraction and reverse transcription of RNA yielded cDNA as the sequencing template. Libraries were prepared by immunoSEQ multiplex PCR; TCRdb keeps only in-frame clonotypes and omits some of them. The sample carries hundreds of thousands of clones, around 67% recorded once. This specimen consisted of CD4+ T cells sorted from blood, obtained at week 0. This sequence joins TRBV19 and TRBJ1-5; tentatively, D is TRBD1 (6 bases). The receptor's source is a human donor with alopecia areata. The chain's CDR3 is CASREGVSNQPQHF. The CDR3 nucleotides are TGTGCCAGTAGGGAGGGGGTAAGCAATCAGCCCCAGCATTTT.